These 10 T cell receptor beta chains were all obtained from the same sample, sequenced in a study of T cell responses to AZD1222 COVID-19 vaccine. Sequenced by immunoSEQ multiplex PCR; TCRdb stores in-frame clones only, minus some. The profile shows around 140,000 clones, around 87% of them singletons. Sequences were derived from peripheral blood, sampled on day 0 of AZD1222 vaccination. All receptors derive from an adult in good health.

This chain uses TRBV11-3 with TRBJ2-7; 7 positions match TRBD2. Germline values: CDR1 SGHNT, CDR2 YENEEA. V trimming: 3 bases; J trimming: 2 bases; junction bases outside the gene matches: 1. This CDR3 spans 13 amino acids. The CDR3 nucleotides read TGTGCCAGCAGCTTTGGGGGGGCCTACGAGCAGTACTTC. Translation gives CASSFGGAYEQYF.

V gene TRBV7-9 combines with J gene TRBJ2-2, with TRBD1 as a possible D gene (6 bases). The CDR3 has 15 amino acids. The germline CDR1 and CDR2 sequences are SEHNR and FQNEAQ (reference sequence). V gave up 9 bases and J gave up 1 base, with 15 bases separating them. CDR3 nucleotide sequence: TGTGCCAGGGGTCATAGGACAGAGAACACCGGGGAGCTGTTTTTT. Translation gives CARGHRTENTGELFF.

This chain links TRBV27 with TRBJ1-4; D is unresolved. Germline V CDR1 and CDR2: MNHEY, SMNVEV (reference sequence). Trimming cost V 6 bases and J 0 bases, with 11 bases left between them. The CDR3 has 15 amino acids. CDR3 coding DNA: TGTGCCAGCAGGGAATTGGGCGCAACTAATGAAAAACTGTTTTTT. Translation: CASRELGATNEKLFF.

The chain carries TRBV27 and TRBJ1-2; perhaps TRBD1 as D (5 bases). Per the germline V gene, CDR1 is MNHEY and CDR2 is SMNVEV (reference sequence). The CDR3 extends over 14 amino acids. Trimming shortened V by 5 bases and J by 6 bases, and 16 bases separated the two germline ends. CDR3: CASSQVPGRDGYTF. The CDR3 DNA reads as TGTGCCAGCAGTCAAGTACCGGGACGAGATGGCTACACCTTC.

The CDR3 here is CASSLDRAEAFF. CDR3 sequence (DNA): TGTGCCAGCAGCTTAGACCGCGCTGAAGCTTTCTTT. This chain connects TRBV7-9 to TRBJ1-1, with unresolved D. This CDR3 contains 12 residues. Looked up from germline, CDR1 is SEHNR and CDR2 is FQNEAQ (reference sequence). With 1 base removed from V and 6 bases from J, the gap between germline ends came to 6 bases.

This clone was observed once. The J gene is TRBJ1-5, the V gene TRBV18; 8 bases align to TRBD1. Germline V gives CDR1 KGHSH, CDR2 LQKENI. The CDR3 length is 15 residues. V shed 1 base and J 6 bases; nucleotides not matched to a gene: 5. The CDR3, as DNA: TGTGCCAGCTCACCACAAGGACAGGGCCTTCAGCCCCAGCATTTT. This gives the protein CASSPQGQGLQPQHF.

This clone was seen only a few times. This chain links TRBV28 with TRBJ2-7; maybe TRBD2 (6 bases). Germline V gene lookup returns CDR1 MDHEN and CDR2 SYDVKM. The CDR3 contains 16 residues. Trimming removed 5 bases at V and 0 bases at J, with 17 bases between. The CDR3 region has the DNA TGTGCCAGCAGTCAGCACTCCCTAGCGTTCTCCTACGAGCAGTACTTC. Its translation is CASSQHSLAFSYEQYF.

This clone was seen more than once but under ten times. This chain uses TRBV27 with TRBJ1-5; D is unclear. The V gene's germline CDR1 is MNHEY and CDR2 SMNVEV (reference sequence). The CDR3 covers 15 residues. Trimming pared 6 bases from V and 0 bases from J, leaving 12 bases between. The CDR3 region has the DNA TGTGCCAGCAGGTTCCGGGAGGATAGCAATCAGCCCCAGCATTTT. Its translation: CASRFREDSNQPQHF.

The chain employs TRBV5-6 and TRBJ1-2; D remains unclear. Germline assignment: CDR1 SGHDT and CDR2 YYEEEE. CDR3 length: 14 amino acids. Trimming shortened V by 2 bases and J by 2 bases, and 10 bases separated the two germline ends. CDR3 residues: CASSLGNSNYGYTF. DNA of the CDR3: TGTGCCAGCAGCTTAGGTAACAGCAACTATGGCTACACCTTC.

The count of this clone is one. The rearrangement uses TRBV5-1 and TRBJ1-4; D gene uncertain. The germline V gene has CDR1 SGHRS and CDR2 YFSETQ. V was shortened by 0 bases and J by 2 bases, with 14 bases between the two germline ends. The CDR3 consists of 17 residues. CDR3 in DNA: TGCGCCAGCAGCTTGGCGCCTTCGACACCGACTAATGAAAAACTGTTTTTT. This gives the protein CASSLAPSTPTNEKLFF.